This T cell receptor beta chain was sequenced during a study of OX40 agonist ivuxolimab in advanced cancers. Clones were read by immunoSEQ multiplex PCR, and TCRdb kept only the in-frame ones, dropping some. Among tens of thousands of clones listed, around 92% were seen once. This clone was seen once. The CDR3 sequence is 15 residues long. In germline, CDR1 is MGHRA, CDR2 YSYEKL. Trimming shortened V by 0 bases and J by 0 bases, and 9 bases separated the two germline ends. The chain links TRBV4-1 to TRBJ2-7; D gene unclear. The receptor was isolated from an adult with an advanced solid tumor such as melanoma, head and neck, liver or kidney cancer. The source was CD4+ or CD8+ T cells sorted from blood, collected in a trial of the OX40 agonist ivuxolimab. This chain's CDR3 is CASSQDFAASYEQYF. The CDR3 DNA follows: TGCGCCAGCAGCCAAGATTTCGCAGCCTCCTACGAGCAGTACTTC.